This T cell receptor beta chain was observed in a study of T-cell memory formation after mild COVID-19. The CDR3 is 17 amino acids. Via MiXCR, TCRdb re-called the 5' RACE reads, giving one row per CDR3 protein. In the table there are hundreds of thousands of distinct CDR3 sequences, about 20% of which are singletons. Study-wide points: There was a balanced CD4/CD8 profile in clones contracting day 15 to 85, and later expanders leaned CD4+.

Concerning this clonotype: Its specificity is unknown.

The TCR originated in an adult woman who had mild COVID-19 (a few samples of this study predate the infection). Cell type and time point are not known. Sequences were obtained from PBMCs or a T cell subset sorted from them (not recorded which). This chain links TRBV21-1 with TRBJ2-1; the D call TRBD2 from the table was never checked on the DNA. TRBV21-1 is a listed pseudogene. The CDR3 spells CASSPGLAASSYNEQFF. The DNA of the CDR3 is TGTGCCAGCAGCCCGGGACTAGCGGCTAGCTCCTACAATGAGCAGTTCTTC.